This record concerns one T cell receptor (beta chain) sequence. The data stem from a study of T cells in pancreatic ductal adenocarcinoma. V shed 5 bases, J shed 3 bases, and the junction held 7 bases outside the gene matches. The length of the CDR3 is 15 residues. Germline assignment: CDR1 MDHEN and CDR2 SYDVKM. Assay used: immunoSEQ multiplex PCR; TCRdb lists only in-frame clones, some missing. This table holds some 20,000 clones, about nine tenths found once. Surgery without prior neoadjuvant therapy was the treatment of the selected pancreatic ductal adenocarcinoma patients. Sequencing was done on a sample of PBMCs. This sequence originates from a human donor with pancreatic ductal adenocarcinoma. V usage is TRBV28 and J usage is TRBJ2-7; TRBD1 matches 10 bases. CDR3 sequence (DNA): TGTGCCAGCAGTAATGGGACAGGGGCGTTCTACGAGCAGTACTTC. Amino acid sequence: CASSNGTGAFYEQYF.